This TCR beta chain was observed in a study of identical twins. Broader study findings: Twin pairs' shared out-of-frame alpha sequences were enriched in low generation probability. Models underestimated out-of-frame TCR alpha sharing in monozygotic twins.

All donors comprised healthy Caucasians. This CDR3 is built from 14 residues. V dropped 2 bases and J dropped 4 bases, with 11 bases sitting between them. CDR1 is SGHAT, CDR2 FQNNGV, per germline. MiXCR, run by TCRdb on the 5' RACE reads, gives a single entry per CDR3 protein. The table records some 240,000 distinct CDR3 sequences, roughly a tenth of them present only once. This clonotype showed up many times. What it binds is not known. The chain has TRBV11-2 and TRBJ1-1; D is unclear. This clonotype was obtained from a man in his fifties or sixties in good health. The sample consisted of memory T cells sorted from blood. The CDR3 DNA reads TGTGCCAGCAGCTTATTGAGTCGTGGCACTGAAGCTTTCTTT. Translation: CASSLLSRGTEAFF. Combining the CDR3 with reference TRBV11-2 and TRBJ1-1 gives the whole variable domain EAGVAQSPRYKIIEKRQSVAFWCNPISGHATLYWYQQILGQGPKLLIQFQNNGVVDDSQLPKDRFSAERLKGVDSTLKIQPAKLEDSAVYLCASSLLSRGTEAFFGQGTRLTVV.